The entry that follows covers one TCR beta chain sequence. The germline gives CDR1 SGHAT, CDR2 FQNNGV. The CDR3 totals 14 residues. V was pared by 7 bases and J by 10 bases, with 12 bases of the junction left unmatched. These data belong to a study of hypomethylating agent response in myelodysplastic syndrome. Original data processing: VDJdb flagged around 1.8% of fewer than 200,000 unique clonotypes as previously reported viral-epitope-specific. Some clones are missing from TCRdb's copy, which holds only in-frame ones; the method was immunoSEQ multiplex PCR. For V, J and clone size, that table is used; D and trimming come from the DNA. This table has a few thousand clones, 87% appearing once.

This sequence originates from a human donor with myelodysplastic syndrome. The specimen was bone marrow, collected before or after starting hypomethylating agent treatment for myelodysplastic syndrome (not recorded which). V and J are TRBV11-2 and TRBJ2-1, with TRBD1 matching over 8 bases. The CDR3 DNA reads as TGTGCCAGCAACCCACAGGGGGGATCAGGAGAGCAGTTCTTC. It yields the protein CASNPQGGSGEQFF.